This T cell receptor (beta chain) emerged from a study of blood T cell repertoires in COVID-19. The wider study: Whether acute or convalescent, the COVID-19 samples came from the United States, Italy and Spain.

Participants were aged roughly 18 to 95 years, lived in roughly 23 US areas, and enrolled virtually. Participant-given clinical history determined each cohort assignment. For recovered donors of Cohort 3, there were two negative PCRs, clearance, or symptom resolution. The table came from immunoSEQ multiplex PCR; TCRdb's copy has only in-frame clones and leaves some out. The sample has a few hundred thousand clones; less than 85% are singletons. The germline V gene encodes CDR1 SGHTA and CDR2 FQGNSA. Trimming took 2 bases from V and 6 from J, leaving 13 bases between them. The length of the CDR3 is 14 residues.

The sequence came from a middle-aged man who had recovered from COVID-19. What was sequenced was PBMCs or T cells enriched from blood (not recorded which). V usage is TRBV7-2 and J usage is TRBJ1-2; D not resolved. CDR3 nucleotides: TGTGCCAGCAGCTTAATGGGAGGCTATAATGGCTACACCTTC. The encoded protein is CASSLMGGYNGYTF.